Below are 27 T cell receptor beta chains sequenced from a single sample in a study of cytomegalovirus exposure and HLA in healthy donors (dated by TCRdb to about 2017). The method was the immunoSEQ multiplex PCR assay. Imported from immuneACCESS, the table was reduced by TCRdb to in-frame sequences with V and J called. These copies leave out some clones; in studies compared against another copy, an unresolved V gene accounts for under half, and the cause of the remainder is not known. A total of 130,000 or so clones appear in this sample, roughly nine tenths of them only once. The ten largest make up about 9.9% of the sample. Sequences were obtained from PBMCs. These receptors were collected from a woman aged 18-29 years in good health and CMV-seropositive.

The genes are TRBV28 and TRBJ2-1, with 10 bases identical to TRBD2. V was pared by 9 bases and J by 7 bases, with 18 bases of the junction left unmatched. The length of the CDR3 is 17 residues. CDR1 and CDR2 from the germline V gene are MDHEN and SYDVKM. This chain's CDR3 is CASKDERGGLSWNEQFF. The CDR3 DNA sequence: TGTGCCAGTAAAGATGAGCGGGGGGGACTCAGTTGGAATGAGCAGTTCTTC.

The chain uses TRBV6-5 and TRBJ2-7, with TRBD1 as a possible D gene (7 bases). The ends were cut back, 11 bases at V and 2 bases at J, with 13 bases in the middle. CDR1 is MNHEY, CDR2 SVGAGI, per germline. The CDR3 extends over 12 amino acids. The CDR3 here is CAGGDSPYEQYF. DNA for the CDR3: TGTGCCGGAGGGGACAGTCCCTACGAGCAGTACTTC.

A few counts support this clone. The chain employs TRBV19 and TRBJ1-6, with TRBD1 matching over 9 bases. V shed 4 bases, J shed 14 bases, and the junction held 9 bases outside the gene matches. Germline-derived CDR1 and CDR2 are LNHDA and SQIVND (reference sequence). The CDR3 runs 14 residues. This CDR3 reads CASSRGQGPLALHF. The CDR3 coding sequence is TGTGCCAGTAGTAGGGGACAGGGCCCCCTGGCCCTCCACTTT.

The rearrangement links TRBV27 to TRBJ2-1; a weak D match, TRBD2 (6 bases). The germline CDR1 and CDR2 sequences are MNHEY and SMNVEV (reference sequence). Trimming removed 3 bases from V and 2 bases from J, with 11 bases in between. CDR3 length equals 15 residues. CDR3 region: CASSFPGLPYNEQFF. The CDR3 nucleotides are TGTGCCAGCAGTTTCCCGGGACTCCCCTACAATGAGCAGTTCTTC.

Points on this clone: A much larger clonotype is one base distant, so this may be a read error. V is TRBV6-1 and J is TRBJ2-3; 10 bases line up with TRBD2. Germline-derived CDR1 and CDR2 are MNHNS and SASEGT. J lost 4 bases, V lost 0 bases, and 1 base had no gene match. This CDR3 contains 15 residues. CDR3 DNA: TGTGCCAGCAGTGAAGCTAGCGGGGGGTCAGATACGCAGTATTTT. Translation gives CASSEASGGSDTQYF.

The chain recombines TRBV9 with TRBJ2-1; D perhaps matches TRBD2 (6 bases). V lost 3 bases, J lost 10 bases, and 17 bases lay in between. CDR1 and CDR2 (germline): SGDLS, YYNGEE. This CDR3 has 14 amino acids. CDR3 amino acids: CASSASTTSWEQFF. For the CDR3, the DNA is TGTGCCAGCAGCGCATCGACGACTAGTTGGGAGCAGTTCTTC.

This clone occurred a few times. The J gene is TRBJ1-5, the V gene TRBV27; maybe TRBD1 (5 bases). Trimming took 6 bases from V and 4 from J, leaving 19 bases between them. In germline, CDR1 is MNHEY, CDR2 SMNVEV (reference sequence). The CDR3 has 16 residues. The CDR3: CASSQLDHGTNQPQHF. The CDR3 coding sequence is TGTGCCAGCAGCCAACTCGACCACGGGACTAATCAGCCCCAGCATTTT.

The V call is TRBV4-1, the J call TRBJ1-4, with unresolved D. The germline gives CDR1 MGHRA, CDR2 YSYEKL. The CDR3 has 15 residues. Trimming took off 1 base at V and 3 bases at J, with 9 bases between the two ends. CDR3 sequence: CASSQVTYPNEKLFF. The CDR3 coding sequence is TGCGCCAGCAGCCAAGTGACATATCCTAATGAAAAACTGTTTTTT.

The V gene is TRBV11-2, the J gene TRBJ2-3, with 7 nucleotides matching TRBD2. The V gene's germline CDR1 is SGHAT and CDR2 FQNNGV. The CDR3 is 12 amino acids. The V and J ends lost 5 bases and 4 bases, in that order; junction bases with no gene match: 0. CDR3 sequence (DNA): TGTGCCAGCAGCCGGGGGGCAGATACGCAGTATTTT. Translation gives CASSRGADTQYF.

This chain's CDR3 is CASSTGTGDAFDTQYF. In nucleotides, the CDR3 is TGTGCCAGCAGCACTGGGACAGGGGATGCATTCGATACGCAGTATTTT. The V call is TRBV13, the J call TRBJ2-3; 10 bases map to TRBD1. CDR1 and CDR2 (germline): PRHDT, FYEKMQ (reference sequence). J lost 6 bases, V lost 5 bases, and 11 bases had no gene match. CDR3 length: 16 amino acids.

This clone was observed a few times. V usage is TRBV7-9 and J usage is TRBJ1-5, with TRBD1 identical over 8 bases. After removal of 4 bases from V and 5 bases from J, the junction contained 4 bases not matched to a gene. The CDR3 runs 14 residues. Germline V gene lookup returns CDR1 SEHNR and CDR2 FQNEAQ (reference sequence). CDR3 sequence: CASSSSTGDQPQHF. Here the CDR3 DNA reads TGTGCCAGCAGCTCGTCGACAGGGGATCAGCCCCAGCATTTT.

The chain employs TRBV4-1 and TRBJ1-6, with D hard to call. CDR1 MGHRA and CDR2 YSYEKL come from the germline V gene. Trimming pared 0 bases from V and 2 bases from J, leaving 11 bases between. CDR3 length: 17 amino acids. The CDR3 DNA reads as TGCGCCAGCAGCCAAGAAGCGGGCAGCACCTATAATTCACCCCTCCACTTT. Protein product: CASSQEAGSTYNSPLHF.

The chain joins TRBV28 to TRBJ1-4; 8 bases fit TRBD1. The CDR3 has 16 amino acids. Per germline, CDR1 MDHEN and CDR2 SYDVKM. Unmatched junction bases numbered 9, after V lost 1 base and J lost 8 bases. CDR3 amino acids: CASSLSDRGLGEKLFF. The CDR3 DNA is TGTGCCAGCAGTTTATCAGACAGGGGTTTAGGAGAAAAACTGTTTTTT.

The chain recombines TRBV6-6 with TRBJ1-1, with D tentatively TRBD1 (6 bases). Germline V CDR1 and CDR2: MNHNY, SVGAGI (reference sequence). The germline V and J ends were trimmed by 4 bases and 6 bases, with 9 bases remaining between them. The CDR3 is 12 amino acids. CDR3 in DNA: TGTGCCAGCAGTTGGGACACCCCTGAAGCTTTCTTT. It encodes CASSWDTPEAFF.

CDR3 region: CASSSPGHRTGTDEAFF. CDR3 in DNA: TGTGCCAGCAGCAGCCCGGGACACCGGACAGGCACTGACGAAGCTTTCTTT. The V gene is TRBV9, the J gene TRBJ1-1, with 7 bases that match TRBD1. CDR3 length: 17 amino acids. CDR1 and CDR2 from the germline V gene are SGDLS and YYNGEE. V trimming: 4 bases; J trimming: 8 bases; junction bases outside the gene matches: 20.

The rearrangement joins TRBV10-3 to TRBJ1-2; 11 bases are shared with TRBD1. Germline loops: CDR1 ENHRY, CDR2 SYGVKD. V lost 0 bases, J lost 7 bases, and 7 bases stayed unmatched. The CDR3 length is 16 residues. The CDR3, as DNA: TGTGCCATCAGTGAGTCGAGTGGGGACAGGGGGTCTGGCTACACCTTC. Amino acid sequence: CAISESSGDRGSGYTF.

The chain is built from TRBV19 and TRBJ1-4; the D is unclear. V lost 5 bases and J lost 11, with 9 bases in between. The germline V gene encodes CDR1 LNHDA and CDR2 SQIVND (reference sequence). The CDR3 extends over 11 amino acids. The CDR3 here is CASSPTGKLFF. Here the CDR3 DNA reads TGTGCCAGTAGTCCGACGGGGAAACTGTTTTTT. The full variable domain, with the rest looked up from reference TRBV19 and TRBJ1-4, is DGGITQSPKYLFRKEGQNVTLSCEQNLNHDAMYWYRQDPGQGLRLIYYSQIVNDFQKGDIAEGYSVSREKKESFPLTVTSAQKNPTAFYLCASSPTGKLFFGSGTQLSVL.

V is TRBV9 and J is TRBJ2-7, with TRBD1 identical over 9 bases. V dropped 0 bases and J dropped 3; count of bases not matched to a gene: 4. CDR1 and CDR2 from the germline V gene are SGDLS and YYNGEE. The CDR3 runs to 15 residues. CDR3 protein: CASSVGTGGYYEQYF. The CDR3 DNA follows: TGTGCCAGCAGCGTAGGAACAGGGGGCTACTACGAGCAGTACTTC.

The rearrangement joins TRBV28 to TRBJ2-3; the match to TRBD1 covers 7 bases. This CDR3 has 16 residues. The V gene end was trimmed by 6 bases and the J gene end by 0 bases; junction bases not matched to a gene: 9. CDR1 is MDHEN, CDR2 SYDVKM, per germline. Written as DNA, the CDR3 is TGTGCCAGCAGCCCCCTAGGGGACAGCAGCACAGATACGCAGTATTTT. It translates to CASSPLGDSSTDTQYF.

The chain combines TRBV11-2 with TRBJ2-4; 8 bases map to TRBD1. There are 15 residues in the CDR3. Unmatched junction bases numbered 10, after V lost 3 bases and J lost 9 bases. In germline, CDR1 is SGHAT, CDR2 FQNNGV. The CDR3 loop is CASSFQLSRGRIQYF. Written as DNA, the CDR3 is TGTGCCAGCAGCTTTCAACTCTCCAGGGGGCGCATTCAGTACTTC.

The chain carries TRBV6-5 and TRBJ1-2; TRBD1 aligns across 8 bases. This CDR3 has 15 residues. Losses at the gene ends were 7 bases for V and 4 bases for J; bases not matched to a gene: 11. Germline V gene sequence: CDR1 MNHEY, CDR2 SVGAGI. The CDR3 DNA sequence: TGTGCCAGCATTTCTCAGGGGGCGAGGTGCTATGGCTACACCTTC. Translating it yields CASISQGARCYGYTF.

The chain combines TRBV9 with TRBJ2-1; 7 positions match TRBD2. Germline V CDR1 and CDR2: SGDLS, YYNGEE. V lost 0 bases to trimming and J lost 5 bases; unmatched junction nucleotides: 20. CDR3 size: 20 residues. CDR3 sequence reads: CASSVGPLGFERGTHNEQFF. The CDR3 DNA reads as TGTGCCAGCAGCGTAGGACCCCTAGGGTTCGAGCGGGGAACGCACAATGAGCAGTTCTTC.

The chain links TRBV28 to TRBJ1-6; 7 bases fit TRBD1. From germline, CDR1 is MDHEN and CDR2 SYDVKM. The trim removed 2 bases at V and 7 bases at J, leaving 14 bases unmatched. The CDR3 runs to 18 residues. CDR3 nucleotides: TGTGCCAGCAGTTTAAAAGTTATCCGGACAGGCGCGAATTCACCCCTCCACTTT. It specifies CASSLKVIRTGANSPLHF.

V usage is TRBV27 and J usage is TRBJ1-3; D perhaps matches TRBD1 (5 bases). The germline CDR1 and CDR2 sequences are MNHEY and SMNVEV (reference sequence). V lost 6 bases, J lost 4 bases, and 16 bases lay in between. CDR3 length: 15 amino acids. The DNA of the CDR3 is TGTGCCAGCAGGCTCGCGGGGGTTGACGGAAACACCATATATTTT. The encoded protein is CASRLAGVDGNTIYF.

The V gene is TRBV10-3, the J gene TRBJ2-1, with TRBD1 matching 10 bases. This CDR3 contains 16 residues. With V trimmed by 10 bases and J by 8 bases, 17 bases remained unmatched. Per germline, CDR1 ENHRY and CDR2 SYGVKD. CDR3 nucleotide sequence: TGTGCCACCTCTGCCGACCCGGGACAGGGGACCGATGAGCAGTTCTTC. Its protein is CATSADPGQGTDEQFF.

CDR3 nucleotides: TGTGCCAGCAGCTCGGGGTTTGATGAGCAGTTCTTC. It codes for CASSSGFDEQFF. This chain connects TRBV7-2 to TRBJ2-1, with a possible D match to TRBD2 (5 bases). With 4 bases removed from V and 8 bases from J, the gap between germline ends came to 9 bases. CDR1 is SGHTA and CDR2 is FQGNSA in the germline V gene. The CDR3 length is 12 residues. Together with reference TRBV7-2 and TRBJ2-1, the CDR3 gives the full variable domain: GAGVSQSPSNKVTEKGKDVELRCDPISGHTALYWYRQSLGQGLEFLIYFQGNSAPDKSGLPSDRFSAERTGGSVSTLTIQRTQQEDSAVYLCASSSGFDEQFFGPGTRLTVL.

This clone was observed a single time. The chain links TRBV18 to TRBJ1-2; 12 nucleotides align to TRBD1. The germline V gene has CDR1 KGHSH and CDR2 LQKENI. The V gene end was trimmed by 1 base and the J gene end by 4 bases; junction bases not matched to a gene: 7. The CDR3 has 17 amino acids. The CDR3 here is CASSPLTGQGAGYGYTF. The CDR3 DNA sequence: TGTGCCAGCTCACCACTAACGGGACAGGGGGCAGGCTATGGCTACACCTTC.